This TCR beta chain derives from a study of blood T cell repertoires in COVID-19. Study-wide context: Material from acute and convalescent COVID-19 was sourced from the United States, Italy and Spain. The cDNA or gDNA used as material had been derived from T cells, B-cell-depleted T cells, or PBMCs.

This table comes from immunoSEQ multiplex PCR, and its TCRdb copy is limited to in-frame clones, with some not included. This sample yields fewer than 250,000 clones, of which 83% are seen a single time; roughly 2.6% belongs to the top ten. V lost 6 bases to trimming and J lost 0 bases, with 15 bases between them. CDR1 and CDR2 (germline): MNHEY, SVGEGT. CDR3 size: 16 residues. The rearrangement links TRBV6-2 or TRBV6-3 to TRBJ1-5; D ambiguous. The sequence came from a middle-aged woman with active or convalescent COVID-19. The sequenced material came from peripheral blood. The CDR3 region has the DNA TGTGCCAGCAGCCCATCCGGGGTTTTTAGCAATCAGCCCCAGCATTTT. Encoded protein: CASSPSGVFSNQPQHF.